This TCR beta chain comes out of a study of shared clonotypes between healthy human individuals. After removal of 5 bases from V and 4 bases from J, the junction contained 7 bases not matched to a gene. CDR1 is SGHAT, CDR2 FQNNGV, per germline. The CDR3 is 15 residues long. Profiling relied on immunoSEQ multiplex PCR, and the TCRdb table lists in-frame clones only, not all of them. The sample lists roughly 1,800,000 clones, approximately 94% seen once, with 0.9% to 1.5% in the top ten. In the naive CD8 group, cells lacked CD45RO and were positively selected for CCR7, so terminally differentiated effector memory CD45RA+ cells were left out.

The receptor comes from a man younger than 35 in good health. The chain has TRBV11-2 and TRBJ2-3; 9 nucleotides agree with TRBD2. The source material was naive CD8+ T cells sorted from blood. The CDR3 loop is CASSPSGRRADTQYF. CDR3 in DNA: TGTGCCAGCAGCCCGAGCGGGAGGAGGGCAGATACGCAGTATTTT.